Detailed here is one TCR beta chain. The antigen remains undetermined. This record belongs to a study of blood T cells in healthy people across ages. The study's findings and limits: Diversity was higher, and naive CD4+ cells more numerous, in long-lived donors than in aged donors.

Primers used in a second PCR of roughly 6 to 11 cycles were a sample-barcoded 5' primer and a J-beta primer mix. In TCRdb, the 5' RACE reads were re-called with MiXCR into one record per CDR3 protein. Of 1.5 million to 2 million distinct CDR3 sequences listed, roughly 32% are singletons. The CDR3 totals 12 residues. V dropped 7 bases and J dropped 2; count of bases not matched to a gene: 3. Germline values: CDR1 DFQATT, CDR2 SNEGSKA (reference sequence). This chain connects TRBV20-1 to TRBJ1-2; TRBD1 matches at 8 bases. The clonotype was recovered from a woman aged 25 to 39 in good health. The specimen sequenced was blood. CDR3 region: CSVRDRNYGYTF. The CDR3 DNA sequence: TGCAGTGTTCGGGACAGGAACTATGGCTACACCTTC.